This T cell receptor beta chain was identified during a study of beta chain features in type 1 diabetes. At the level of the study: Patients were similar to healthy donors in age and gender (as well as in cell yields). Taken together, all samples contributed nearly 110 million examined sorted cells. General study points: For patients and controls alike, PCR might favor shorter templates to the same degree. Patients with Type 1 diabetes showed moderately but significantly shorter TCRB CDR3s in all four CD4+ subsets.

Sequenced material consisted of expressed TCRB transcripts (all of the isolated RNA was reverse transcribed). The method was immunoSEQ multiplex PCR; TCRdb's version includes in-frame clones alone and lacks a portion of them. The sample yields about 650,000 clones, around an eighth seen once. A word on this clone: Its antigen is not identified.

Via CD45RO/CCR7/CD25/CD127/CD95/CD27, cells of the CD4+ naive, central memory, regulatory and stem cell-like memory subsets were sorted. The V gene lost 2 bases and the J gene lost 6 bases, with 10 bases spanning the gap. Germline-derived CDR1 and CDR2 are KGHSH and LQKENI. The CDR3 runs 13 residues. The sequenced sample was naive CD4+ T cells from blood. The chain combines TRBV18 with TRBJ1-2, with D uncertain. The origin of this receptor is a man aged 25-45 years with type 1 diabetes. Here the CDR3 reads CASSPSYANGYTF. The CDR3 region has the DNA TGTGCCAGCTCACCATCTTACGCCAATGGCTACACCTTC.